This T cell receptor beta chain emerged from a study of blood T cells in healthy people across ages. Findings and caveats of the study: A greater number of naive CD4+ cells and higher diversity distinguished long-lived donors from aged donors. The diversity estimates, figures obtained from one million T cells, were considered underestimates.

Per the germline V gene, CDR1 is DFQATT and CDR2 is SNEGSKA (reference sequence). This CDR3 has 16 amino acids. Deletions cut 3 bases from V and 11 bases from J, with 28 bases between. As concerns this clonotype: Its antigen is as yet unknown.

Through a sample-barcoded 5' primer and a J-beta primer mix, a second PCR was run for roughly 6 to 12 cycles. Unique molecular identifiers of 12 random nucleotides labeled each cDNA. TCRdb called the 5' RACE reads again in MiXCR, with one record for every CDR3 protein. The sample holds roughly 800,000 distinct CDR3 sequences, nearly 60% seen once. Material: blood. The V and J genes are TRBV20-1 and TRBJ2-5; D is perhaps TRBD2 (6 bases). The sequence derives from a man aged 25 to 40 in good health. The CDR3 nucleotides are TGCAGTGCTAGTGACCCGACGGGGGACGGGCCTCGGGAGCAGTACTTC. Amino acids: CSASDPTGDGPREQYF.